This TCR beta chain was captured by sequencing in a study of CD8 T cells in ankylosing spondylitis. Study results and caveats: Seemingly characteristic of ankylosing spondylitis blood was a TCR beta motif consisting of eight highly homologous variants.

The CDR3 is 13 amino acids. CDR1 and CDR2 (germline): DFQATT, SNEGSKA (reference sequence). After removal of 7 bases from V and 7 bases from J, the junction contained 10 bases not matched to a gene. In regard to this clonotype: Its antigen remains unknown.

Quantitative 5'-RACE was performed with molecular barcodes, and it yielded the TCR beta libraries. TCRdb processed the 5' RACE reads anew with MiXCR; each CDR3 protein has one entry. The data show a few hundred thousand distinct CDR3 sequences, approximately 8% seen once. The V and J genes are TRBV20-1 and TRBJ1-5; TRBD1 aligns across 7 bases. The specimen sequenced was blood, either unsorted or a sorted T cell fraction (not recorded which). The sequence came from a male donor with ankylosing spondylitis. The CDR3 spells CSVLDRAGQPQHF. CDR3 nucleotides: TGCAGTGTCCTAGACAGGGCTGGGCAGCCCCAGCATTTT.